This T cell receptor beta chain was recorded in a study of blood T cell repertoires in COVID-19. Study overall: T cells, B-cell-depleted T cells, or PBMCs provided the cDNA or gDNA that served as material.

The germline gives CDR1 SGHRS, CDR2 YFSETQ. The length of the CDR3 is 14 residues. Trimming shortened V by 0 bases and J by 8 bases, and 12 bases separated the two germline ends. Sequenced by immunoSEQ multiplex PCR; TCRdb stores in-frame clones only, minus some. The data show roughly 90,000 clones, about 84% seen once. The V and J genes are TRBV5-1 and TRBJ2-1, with unresolved D. The sequenced sample was peripheral blood. The receptor was isolated from a human donor in a cohort sampled during active COVID-19. The DNA for the CDR3 is TGCGCCAGCAGCTTGGTTAGAGGATCCCATGAGCAGTTCTTC. It encodes CASSLVRGSHEQFF.